Presented here are 10 T cell receptor beta chains from one specimen sequenced in a study of radiation and T cells in renal cell carcinoma. This table comes from immunoSEQ multiplex PCR, and its TCRdb copy is limited to in-frame clones, with some not included. The sample consists of some 100,000 clones, about four fifths of them appearing once. Time point specified: baseline pretreatment blood. The treatment: 15 Gy SBRT to primary tumor, nephrectomy 4 weeks later. The sequences come from blood, collected from a patient whose treatment included radiotherapy and nephrectomy. The receptors were sampled from a man aged 55-75 years with renal cell carcinoma.

The rearrangement uses TRBV21-1 and TRBJ2-3. TRBV21-1 is a pseudogene segment. This CDR3 has 18 amino acids. CDR3 DNA sequence: TGTGCCAGCACCTCCCCGGCCACCGAGGGGATCGACACAGATACGCAGTATTTT. This translates into CASTSPATEGIDTDTQYF.

The V call is TRBV28, the J call TRBJ2-7; TRBD1 matches 8 bases. The CDR3 has 16 residues. J gave up 7 bases and V 7 bases, and 18 bases lay outside the gene matches. From germline, CDR1 is MDHEN and CDR2 SYDVKM. CDR3 sequence: CASIPKTGAYLREQYF. As DNA, the CDR3 is TGTGCCAGCATACCCAAGACAGGGGCTTATTTACGGGAGCAGTACTTC.

The chain links TRBV6-5 to TRBJ2-3; maybe TRBD2 (6 bases). Germline lookup yields CDR1 MNHEY and CDR2 SVGAGI. Trimming removed 6 bases from V and 2 bases from J, with 15 bases in between. The CDR3 covers 15 residues. The CDR3 nucleotides read TGTGCCAGCAGCCCCCGGGGGATGAACACAGATACGCAGTATTTT. Its protein is CASSPRGMNTDTQYF.

The chain has TRBV18 and TRBJ2-2; tentatively, D is TRBD1 (5 bases). The V end lost 3 bases, the J end lost 4 bases, and 12 bases lay between the germline ends. The germline V gene has CDR1 KGHSH and CDR2 LQKENI. CDR3 length: 15 amino acids. The CDR3 DNA sequence: TGTGCCAGCTCACCGGGCCAGGGATCCACCGGGGAGCTGTTTTTT. Translated, it gives CASSPGQGSTGELFF.

The chain uses TRBV6-5 and TRBJ1-1; no firm D call. CDR1 is MNHEY and CDR2 is SVGAGI in the germline V gene. This CDR3 is built from 12 residues. The V and J ends lost 4 bases and 6 bases respectively, with 9 bases between them. The DNA of the CDR3 is TGTGCCAGCAGTTTTGTCGGATCTGAAGCTTTCTTT. Translation: CASSFVGSEAFF.

V gene TRBV7-3 combines with J gene TRBJ1-2, with TRBD1 matching over 10 bases. The CDR3 runs to 20 residues. Trimming took 4 bases from V and 0 from J; bases not matched to a gene: 17. Germline V gene data show CDR1 as SGHTA and CDR2 as FQGTGA. Here the CDR3 DNA reads TGTGCCAGCAGCTCAACCTCCTCGGGACAGGGGCGAATAGCTAACTATGGCTACACCTTC. Translating gives CASSSTSSGQGRIANYGYTF.

The chain joins TRBV4-3 to TRBJ2-1, with 8 bases lining up with TRBD2. With V trimmed by 5 bases and J by 7 bases, 10 bases remained unmatched. The CDR3 sequence is 15 residues long. Germline CDR1 and CDR2: LGHNA and YSLEER. CDR3 in amino acids: CASSSDGLAINEQFF. CDR3 coding DNA: TGCGCCAGCAGCTCGGACGGACTAGCCATTAATGAGCAGTTCTTC.

The rearrangement joins TRBV7-8 to TRBJ2-1, with D unresolved. Germline loops: CDR1 SGHVS, CDR2 FQNEAQ. The CDR3 spans 15 residues. Trimming shortened V by 5 bases and J by 4 bases, and 15 bases separated the two germline ends. CDR3 protein: CASSRRAGEYNEQFF. As DNA, the CDR3 is TGTGCCAGCAGCCGACGGGCAGGCGAGTACAATGAGCAGTTCTTC.

This clone has a handful of counts. V gene TRBV4-1 combines with J gene TRBJ1-2, with D uncertain. V lost 2 bases, J lost 3 bases, and 19 bases lay in between. The CDR3 runs to 17 residues. Per the germline V gene, CDR1 is MGHRA and CDR2 is YSYEKL. This CDR3 reads CASSQLVRVAGHYGYTF. Here the CDR3 DNA reads TGCGCCAGCAGCCAACTCGTCCGTGTAGCGGGTCACTATGGCTACACCTTC.

V and J are TRBV6-5 and TRBJ2-2, with D perhaps matching TRBD1 or TRBD2 (5 bases each). V lost 6 bases, J lost 2 bases, and 10 bases lay in between. The CDR3 runs to 14 residues. Germline CDR1 MNHEY, CDR2 SVGAGI. CDR3 bases: TGTGCCAGCAGCGAGGGGCACAACACCGGGGAGCTGTTTTTT. Translation gives CASSEGHNTGELFF.